These 16 T cell receptor beta chains came from one sample sequenced in a study of T cell responses to AZD1222 COVID-19 vaccine. Clones were read by immunoSEQ multiplex PCR, and TCRdb kept only the in-frame ones, dropping some. The sample records some 140,000 clones, approximately 90% being singletons. Material: peripheral blood, obtained on day 0 of AZD1222 vaccination. These receptors originate from an adult in good health.

Here the CDR3 DNA reads TGTGCCAGCAGTGACAGGGGGGACACAGATACGCAGTATTTT. Protein: CASSDRGDTDTQYF. This rearrangement joins TRBV5-4 to TRBJ2-3, with 9 bases matching TRBD1. Germline-derived CDR1 and CDR2 are SGHNT and YYREEE (reference sequence). J lost 2 bases, V lost 5 bases, and 3 bases had no gene match. The CDR3 runs to 14 residues.

This clone has a handful of counts. The chain recombines TRBV9 with TRBJ2-1; D perhaps matches TRBD2 (6 bases). This CDR3 has 17 amino acids. Germline assignment: CDR1 SGDLS and CDR2 YYNGEE. The V end was cut by 4 bases, the J end by 0 bases, with 17 bases between. The CDR3 nucleotides read TGTGCCAGCAGCACCCTGGGACTTCCGAGCTCCTACAATGAGCAGTTCTTC. Translated: CASSTLGLPSSYNEQFF.

The V and J genes are TRBV29-1 and TRBJ1-2; D is unclear. The CDR3 has 11 amino acids. V was trimmed by 5 bases and J by 5 bases, leaving 9 bases between them. CDR1 is SQVTM, CDR2 ANQGSEA, per germline. The CDR3 loop is CSVPIGYGYTF. CDR3 nucleotide sequence: TGCAGCGTTCCGATCGGTTATGGCTACACCTTC. The variable domain in full, with the rest retrieved from reference TRBV29-1 and TRBJ1-2, is SAVISQKPSRDICQRGTSLTIQCQVDSQVTMMFWYRQQPGQSLTLIATANQGSEATYESGFVIDKFPISRPNLTFSTLTVSNMSPEDSSIYLCSVPIGYGYTFGSGTRLTVV.

V is TRBV7-9 and J is TRBJ2-1; 8 bases map to TRBD1. CDR1 SEHNR and CDR2 FQNEAQ come from the germline V gene (reference sequence). The V segment lost 4 bases and the J segment 5 bases; nucleotides outside the gene matches: 7. The CDR3 contains 15 residues. CDR3 coding DNA: TGTGCCAGCAGCTCTCGGACAGGGTATGACAATGAGCAGTTCTTC. This encodes CASSSRTGYDNEQFF.

The chain combines TRBV6-1 with TRBJ2-7; D ambiguous. The V gene's germline CDR1 is MNHNS and CDR2 SASEGT. CDR3 length equals 12 residues. The ends were cut back, 2 bases at V and 7 bases at J, with 9 bases in the middle. CDR3 region: CASSELLGEQYF. The CDR3 region has the DNA TGTGCCAGCAGTGAACTTTTGGGGGAGCAGTACTTC.

This clone was observed once. The V gene is TRBV19, the J gene TRBJ2-1; TRBD2 agrees at 10 bases. The germline gives CDR1 LNHDA, CDR2 SQIVND (reference sequence). The CDR3 runs to 16 residues. V shed 10 bases and J 4 bases; nucleotides not matched to a gene: 13. Here the CDR3 DNA reads TGTGCCACTAACGGGTTACGGACTAGCGGTTACAATGAGCAGTTCTTC. Translating gives CATNGLRTSGYNEQFF.

The chain uses TRBV7-2 and TRBJ1-2; TRBD1 is a possible D gene (6 bases). This CDR3 has 14 amino acids. Per germline, CDR1 SGHTA and CDR2 FQGNSA. The V end lost 1 base, the J end lost 4 bases, and 10 bases lay between the germline ends. This CDR3 reads CASSLGTGTYGYTF. For the CDR3, the DNA is TGTGCCAGCAGCTTAGGAACAGGGACCTATGGCTACACCTTC.

The rearrangement links TRBV7-2 to TRBJ2-5; D remains unclear. CDR1 SGHTA and CDR2 FQGNSA come from the germline V gene. The CDR3 sequence is 13 residues long. The germline V and J ends were trimmed by 9 bases and 4 bases, with 15 bases remaining between them. CDR3 loop: CASSLRGLETQYF. DNA of the CDR3: TGTGCCAGTTCATTACGTGGGTTAGAGACCCAGTACTTC.

This clone has only a few counts. The V gene is TRBV9, the J gene TRBJ2-1; TRBD1 aligns across 10 bases. There are 15 residues in the CDR3. Germline values: CDR1 SGDLS, CDR2 YYNGEE. The ends lost 4 bases at V and 6 bases at J; junction bases unmatched: 7. The CDR3 DNA reads TGTGCCAGCAGCCCTGCCGGGACAGGGGTCAATGAGCAGTTCTTC. This gives the protein CASSPAGTGVNEQFF.

This chain links TRBV6-5 with TRBJ1-2, with 7 positions matching TRBD1. In germline, CDR1 is MNHEY, CDR2 SVGAGI. This CDR3 spans 16 amino acids. V lost 0 bases, J lost 4 bases, and 8 bases stayed unmatched. The CDR3 DNA is TGTGCCAGCAGTTACTCGCGCTCAGGGGGTATCTATGGCTACACCTTC. Its protein product is CASSYSRSGGIYGYTF.

J is TRBJ1-1 and V is TRBV7-9; D might be TRBD1 (6 bases). The CDR3 contains 15 residues. The germline V gene has CDR1 SEHNR and CDR2 FQNEAQ (reference sequence). Trimming took off 5 bases at V and 6 bases at J, with 19 bases between the two ends. CDR3 bases: TGTGCCAGCAGCCCACCCCTTACAGGGATCGCTGAAGCTTTCTTT. It yields the protein CASSPPLTGIAEAFF. Supplemented by reference TRBV7-9 and TRBJ1-1, the full variable domain reads DTGVSQNPRHKITKRGQNVTFRCDPISEHNRLYWYRQTLGQGPEFLTYFQNEAQLEKSRLLSDRFSAERPKGSFSTLEIQRTEQGDSAMYLCASSPPLTGIAEAFFGQGTRLTVV.

The chain employs TRBV3-1 (or the pseudogene TRBV3-2) and TRBJ2-3, with D unclear. Trimming stripped 2 bases from V and 6 bases from J, with 6 bases between. This CDR3 comprises 12 residues. The germline gives CDR1 LGHDT, CDR2 YNNKEL (reference sequence). CDR3 loop: CASSQPEDTQYF. CDR3 bases: TGTGCCAGCAGCCAACCGGAGGATACGCAGTATTTT.

The chain uses TRBV9 and TRBJ1-4; 7 bases map to TRBD1. The V and J ends lost 0 bases and 3 bases, in that order; junction bases with no gene match: 2. Germline CDR1 SGDLS, CDR2 YYNGEE. The CDR3 totals 15 residues. The CDR3 DNA reads as TGTGCCAGCAGCGTAGGACAGGGTTCTAATGAAAAACTGTTTTTT. Translation gives CASSVGQGSNEKLFF.

The chain links TRBV6-1 to TRBJ2-3, with D hard to call. Trimming removed 2 bases from V and 2 bases from J, with 5 bases in between. CDR3 length equals 13 residues. The germline V gene has CDR1 MNHNS and CDR2 SASEGT. The CDR3 here is CASSERDTDTQYF. CDR3 bases: TGTGCCAGCAGTGAACGAGACACAGATACGCAGTATTTT.

The CDR3 DNA reads as TGCGCCAGCAGCCAAGTTTCAGGGGGCGAGCAGTACTTC. It encodes CASSQVSGGEQYF. The chain employs TRBV4-3 and TRBJ2-7, with 7 nucleotides matching TRBD1. Trimming took 1 base from V and 6 from J; bases not matched to a gene: 3. The CDR3 contains 13 residues. Germline loops: CDR1 LGHNA, CDR2 YSLEER.

The rearrangement uses TRBV4-1 and TRBJ2-1; D gene ambiguous. This CDR3 contains 13 residues. V dropped 5 bases and J dropped 7 bases, with 12 bases sitting between them. Germline-derived CDR1 and CDR2 are MGHRA and YSYEKL. The CDR3: CASSSRLENEQFF. As DNA, the CDR3 is TGCGCCAGCAGCTCCCGACTGGAAAATGAGCAGTTCTTC.